The 10 T cell receptor beta chains reported below all come from one sample, sequenced in a study of blood T cell repertoires in COVID-19. Here immunoSEQ multiplex PCR was the method, and the copy in TCRdb shows in-frame clones only, minus some. The sample yields around 300,000 clones, more than 70% seen once. The source material was peripheral blood. Receptor source: a woman aged 25 to 39 with COVID-19, enrolled during active disease.

The chain employs TRBV6-5 and TRBJ1-6; a weak D match, TRBD1 (5 bases). Trimming shortened V by 4 bases and J by 13 bases, and 20 bases separated the two germline ends. CDR3 size: 15 residues. Germline V gene sequence: CDR1 MNHEY, CDR2 SVGAGI. This chain's CDR3 is CASSWQGQNGGPLHF. CDR3 nucleotides: TGTGCCAGCAGTTGGCAAGGACAAAACGGAGGGCCCCTCCACTTT.

The chain recombines TRBV7-9 with TRBJ1-1; tentative D call: TRBD1 (5 bases). Trimming removed 4 bases from V and 7 bases from J, with 16 bases in between. The CDR3 sequence is 14 residues long. Germline CDR1 and CDR2: SEHNR and FQNEAQ (reference sequence). CDR3: CASSSRPRAYEAFF. For the CDR3, the DNA is TGTGCCAGCAGCTCCCGGCCCAGGGCTTATGAAGCTTTCTTT.

The chain couples TRBV7-9 to TRBJ2-2; D possibly corresponds to TRBD2 (7 bases). Germline V CDR1 and CDR2: SEHNR, FQNEAQ (reference sequence). V was trimmed by 3 bases and J by 0 bases, leaving 17 bases between them. The CDR3 contains 18 residues. The CDR3 coding sequence is TGTGCCAGCAGCTTGATCACGGGGGGCCTTACGAACACCGGGGAGCTGTTTTTT. Protein product: CASSLITGGLTNTGELFF. Full variable domain (missing parts from reference TRBV7-9 and TRBJ2-2): DTGVSQNPRHKITKRGQNVTFRCDPISEHNRLYWYRQTLGQGPEFLTYFQNEAQLEKSRLLSDRFSAERPKGSFSTLEIQRTEQGDSAMYLCASSLITGGLTNTGELFFGEGSRLTVL.

This CDR3 is CASSINSDYEQYF. The CDR3 DNA follows: TGTGCCAGTAGTATAAACAGTGACTACGAGCAGTACTTC. The chain links TRBV19 to TRBJ2-7; no reliable D call. This CDR3 has 13 residues. The V gene lost 2 bases and the J gene lost 3 bases, with 8 bases spanning the gap. Germline assignment: CDR1 LNHDA and CDR2 SQIVND (reference sequence).

This clone came up once. V usage is TRBV23-1 and J usage is TRBJ2-4, with 8 bases lining up with TRBD1. TRBV23-1 is reported as an ORF; its role is uncertain. The CDR3 is 13 residues long. The V and J ends lost 9 bases and 3 bases, in that order; junction bases with no gene match: 4. The CDR3 region is CARDDRGKNIQYF. The CDR3 DNA is TGCGCCAGGGACGACAGGGGCAAAAACATTCAGTACTTC.

This sequence joins TRBV7-6 and TRBJ2-2; D gene ambiguous. CDR1 is SGHVS and CDR2 is FNYEAQ in the germline V gene. Trimming took off 8 bases at V and 7 bases at J, with 17 bases between the two ends. The CDR3 spans 14 residues. The CDR3 coding sequence is TGTGCCAGCCTCTCCCCGGGTCTGGGCGGGGAGCTGTTTTTT. Translating gives CASLSPGLGGELFF.

The rearrangement joins TRBV28 to TRBJ2-2; 8 nucleotides line up with TRBD1. The CDR3 sequence is 14 residues long. Per the germline V gene, CDR1 is MDHEN and CDR2 is SYDVKM. V gave up 3 bases and J gave up 5 bases; unmatched junction bases: 2. This chain's CDR3 is CASSFNRGTGELFF. CDR3 coding DNA: TGTGCCAGCAGTTTTAACAGGGGGACCGGGGAGCTGTTTTTT.

The genes are TRBV7-2 and TRBJ2-2; TRBD2 matches 11 bases. The CDR3 sequence is 19 residues long. The V gene end was trimmed by 2 bases and the J gene end by 6 bases; junction bases not matched to a gene: 14. CDR1 and CDR2 from the germline V gene are SGHTA and FQGNSA. The DNA of the CDR3 is TGTGCCAGCAGCTTACTTAGCGGGGGGGCCTCCATTTTCGCCGGGGAGCTGTTTTTT. Its translation: CASSLLSGGASIFAGELFF. Using reference TRBV7-2 and TRBJ2-2 for the parts outside the CDR3, the full variable domain is GAGVSQSPSNKVTEKGKDVELRCDPISGHTALYWYRQSLGQGLEFLIYFQGNSAPDKSGLPSDRFSAERTGGSVSTLTIQRTQQEDSAVYLCASSLLSGGASIFAGELFFGEGSRLTVL.

In this sample, this clone turned up a few times. V gene TRBV30 combines with J gene TRBJ1-5; 10 bases are a match to TRBD1. The CDR3 runs to 13 residues. V trimming: 5 bases; J trimming: 5 bases; junction bases outside the gene matches: 3. Looked up from germline, CDR1 is GTSNPN and CDR2 is SVGIG (reference sequence). The CDR3 protein is CAWDRGRDQPQHF. The CDR3 DNA is TGTGCCTGGGACAGGGGGCGAGATCAGCCCCAGCATTTT.

The chain couples TRBV28 to TRBJ2-5; maybe TRBD1 (6 bases). The V end lost 6 bases, the J end lost 7 bases, and 15 bases lay between the germline ends. From germline, CDR1 is MDHEN and CDR2 SYDVKM. The CDR3 is 13 residues long. The DNA for the CDR3 is TGTGCCAGCAGCCACACAGGGATAGGGACCCAGTACTTC. Translated, it gives CASSHTGIGTQYF. The whole variable domain, filled in from reference TRBV28 and TRBJ2-5, reads DVKVTQSSRYLVKRTGEKVFLECVQDMDHENMFWYRQDPGLGLRLIYFSYDVKMKEKGDIPEGYSVSREKKERFSLILESASTNQTSMYLCASSHTGIGTQYFGPGTRLLVL.